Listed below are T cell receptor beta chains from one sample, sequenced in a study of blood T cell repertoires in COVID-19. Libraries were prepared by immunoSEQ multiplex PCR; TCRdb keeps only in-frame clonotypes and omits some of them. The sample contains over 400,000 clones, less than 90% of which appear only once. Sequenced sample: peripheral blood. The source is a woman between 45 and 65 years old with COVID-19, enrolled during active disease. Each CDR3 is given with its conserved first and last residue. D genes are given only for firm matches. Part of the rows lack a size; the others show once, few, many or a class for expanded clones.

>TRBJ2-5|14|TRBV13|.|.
TGTGCCAGCAGCTTTGGAACAGAACAAGAGACCCAGTACTTC
CASSFGTEQETQYF
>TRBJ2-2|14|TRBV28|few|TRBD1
TGTGCCAGCAGTTTAAGGGGGCGAACCGGGGAGCTGTTTTTT
CASSLRGRTGELFF
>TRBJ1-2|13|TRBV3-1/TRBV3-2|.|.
TGTGCCAGCAGCGTCGGGAGGATGGGCGGCTACACCTTC
CASSVGRMGGYTF
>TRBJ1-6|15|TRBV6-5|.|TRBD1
TGTGCCAGCAGTTACTCAGTGCAGGGGGGTTCACCCCTCCACTTT
CASSYSVQGGSPLHF
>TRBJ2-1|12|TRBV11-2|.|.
TGTGCCAGCAGCTTAGATGTGTTTCGGCAGTTCTTC
CASSLDVFRQFF
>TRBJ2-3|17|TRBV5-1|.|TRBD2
TGCGCCAGCAGTGATGCTAGCGGGGGGGTTGGCACAGATACGCAGTATTTT
CASSDASGGVGTDTQYF
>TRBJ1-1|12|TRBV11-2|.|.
TGTGCCAGCAGCCAGGTGGAGGGACAAGCTTTCTTT
CASSQVEGQAFF
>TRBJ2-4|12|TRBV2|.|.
TGTGCCAGCACAGGGGATGAGAGCATTCAGTACTTC
CASTGDESIQYF
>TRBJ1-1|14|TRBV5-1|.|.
TGCGCCAGCAGCTTCCTAACCCTGAACACTGAAGCTTTCTTT
CASSFLTLNTEAFF
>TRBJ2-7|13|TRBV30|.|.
TGTGCCTGGAGTGTGCAGGGTCCTTACGAGCAGTACTTC
CAWSVQGPYEQYF
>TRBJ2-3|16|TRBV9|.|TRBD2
TGTGCCAGCAGTTTTATCCCAAGCGGGGGAGGAGATACGCAGTATTTT
CASSFIPSGGGDTQYF
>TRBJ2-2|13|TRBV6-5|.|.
TGTGCCAGCAGGGAGGGCCCCCACGGGGAGCTGTTTTTT
CASREGPHGELFF
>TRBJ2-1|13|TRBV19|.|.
TGTGCCAGTAGACATGGGGGGTACAATGAGCAGTTCTTC
CASRHGGYNEQFF
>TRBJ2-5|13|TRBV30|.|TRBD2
TGTGCCTGGAAGCGGGGGCTCCAAGAGACCCAGTACTTC
CAWKRGLQETQYF
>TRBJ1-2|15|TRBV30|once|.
TGTGCCTGGAGGCTGGGCCCCCTCAAGAGTTATGGCTACACCTTC
CAWRLGPLKSYGYTF
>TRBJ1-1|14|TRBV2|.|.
TGTGCCAGCAGGGGGATACCAGGGCACACTGAAGCTTTCTTT
CASRGIPGHTEAFF
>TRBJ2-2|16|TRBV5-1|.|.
TGCGCCAGCAGCCCGGACGGTTTAAGGGGAACCGGGGAGCTGTTTTTT
CASSPDGLRGTGELFF
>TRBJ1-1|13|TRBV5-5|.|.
TGTGCCAGCAGGGGCAGGGTGAACACTGAAGCTTTCTTT
CASRGRVNTEAFF
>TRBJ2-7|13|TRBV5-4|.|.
TGTGCCAGCAGCTCTTCGACAGCCTACGAGCAGTACTTC
CASSSSTAYEQYF
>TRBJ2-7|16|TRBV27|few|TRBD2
TGTGCCAGCAGCCCCCTGACTAGCGGGGGGGCGGGGGAGCAGTACTTC
CASSPLTSGGAGEQYF
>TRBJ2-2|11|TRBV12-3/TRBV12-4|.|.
TGTGCCAGCATGTCGACCGGGGAGCTGTTTTTT
CASMSTGELFF
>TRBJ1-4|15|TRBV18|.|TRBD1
TGTGCCAGCTCACCAACCGGACAGGCTAATGAAAAACTGTTTTTT
CASSPTGQANEKLFF
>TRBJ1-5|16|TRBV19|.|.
TGTGCCAGTAGTTCGTCCGACAGGCTGGGCAATCAGCCCCAGCATTTT
CASSSSDRLGNQPQHF
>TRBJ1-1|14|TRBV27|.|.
TGTGCCAGCAGTTTATTGGGGGGGAACACTGAAGCTTTCTTT
CASSLLGGNTEAFF
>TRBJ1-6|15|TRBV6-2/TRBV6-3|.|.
TGTGCCAGCAGCTCAGGGAACTCCTATAATTCACCCCTCCACTTT
CASSSGNSYNSPLHF
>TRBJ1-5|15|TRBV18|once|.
TGTGCCAGCTCACCATATGGGGGGGCGGAACAGCCCCAGCATTTT
CASSPYGGAEQPQHF
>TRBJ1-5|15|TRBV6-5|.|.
TGTGCCAGCAGTCAAATGCGGAATAGCAATCAGCCCCAGCATTTT
CASSQMRNSNQPQHF
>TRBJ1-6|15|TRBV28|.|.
TGTGCCAGCAGTTTAGTAGACAGAGATAATTCACCCCTCCACTTT
CASSLVDRDNSPLHF
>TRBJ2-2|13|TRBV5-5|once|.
TGTGCCAGCAGCTTCGGTTTCACCGGGGAGCTGTTTTTT
CASSFGFTGELFF
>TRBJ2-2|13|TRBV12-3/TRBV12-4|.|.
TGTGCCAGCAGTTTCAGGGAAAGCGGGGAGCTGTTTTTT
CASSFRESGELFF
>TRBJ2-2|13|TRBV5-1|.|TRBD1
TGCGCCAGCAAGGCAGGGGGCACCGGGGAGCTGTTTTTT
CASKAGGTGELFF
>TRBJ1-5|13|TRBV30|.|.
TGTGCCTACAAGGACAGATCCAATCAGCCCCAGCATTTT
CAYKDRSNQPQHF
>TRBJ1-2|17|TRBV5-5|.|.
TGTGCCAGCAGCCTCCGTAGTGACAGCCTTTCTAACTATGGCTACACCTTC
CASSLRSDSLSNYGYTF
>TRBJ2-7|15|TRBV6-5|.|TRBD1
TGTGCCAGCACCATAGGGACAGGAGCCATCTACGAGCAGTACTTC
CASTIGTGAIYEQYF
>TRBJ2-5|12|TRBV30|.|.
TGTGCCTGGAGTGTTGAGGCAGAGACCCAGTACTTC
CAWSVEAETQYF
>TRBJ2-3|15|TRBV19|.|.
TGTGCCAGTAGTACGATAGAGACTGCCGCAGATACGCAGTATTTT
CASSTIETAADTQYF
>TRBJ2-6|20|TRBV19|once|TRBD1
TGTGCCAGTAGTATAGGAGGGACAGGGGTATTAGTCTCTGGGGCCAACGTCCTGACTTTC
CASSIGGTGVLVSGANVLTF
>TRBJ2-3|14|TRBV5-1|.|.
TGCGCCAGCAGCCCGGGGGACCTGGAAGATACGCAGTATTTT
CASSPGDLEDTQYF
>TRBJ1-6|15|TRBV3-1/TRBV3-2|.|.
TGTGCCAGCAGCCAAGGTGCCAGGGCAGGTTCACCCCTCCACTTT
CASSQGARAGSPLHF
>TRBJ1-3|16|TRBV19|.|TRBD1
TGTGCCAGTAGTAATTGGGACAGTAGCTCTGGAAACACCATATATTTT
CASSNWDSSSGNTIYF